This T cell receptor beta chain stems from a study of cytomegalovirus exposure and HLA in healthy donors. As for the study in general: Roughly 80% of 398 genotyped donors fell in the Caucasian-associated ancestry cluster.

Study results and caveats: Cytomegalovirus association was assigned to more than 150 TCR beta chains.

To note about this clone: Its antigen is not known.

Per germline, CDR1 GTSNPN and CDR2 SVGIG (reference sequence). V was pared by 2 bases and J by 0 bases, with 22 bases between. The CDR3 extends over 18 amino acids. Each donor's status was that of a healthy bone marrow donor. 60 Vbeta and 13 Jbeta primers were used in PCR. Clones were read by immunoSEQ multiplex PCR, and TCRdb kept only the in-frame ones, dropping some. The sample has approximately 160,000 clones; around 80% are singletons. This chain links TRBV30 with TRBJ2-5; D gene ambiguous. The receptor was isolated from a woman in her 30s in good health and CMV-seropositive. The sample consisted of PBMCs. The CDR3 coding sequence is TGTGCCTGGAGTCTCTCCCCCGGAGCCCCCAAGTACCAAGAGACCCAGTACTTC. Protein product: CAWSLSPGAPKYQETQYF. The full variable domain, in which reference TRBV30 and TRBJ2-5 provide the parts outside the CDR3, is SQTIHQWPATLVQPVGSPLSLECTVEGTSNPNLYWYRQAAGRGLQLLFYSVGIGQISSEVPQNLSASRPQDRQFILSSKKLLLSDSGFYLCAWSLSPGAPKYQETQYFGPGTRLLVL.